This T cell receptor beta chain originates from a study of cytomegalovirus exposure and HLA in healthy donors (dated by TCRdb to the late 2010s). Looking at the study overall: An earlier analysis of some 600 of the donors reported approximately 280 Gb of sequence data and approximately 120 million unique TCR beta sequences obtained from about 200 million T cells. A later analysis re-analyzed previously published TCR beta repertoires from about 730 donors and added high-resolution HLA genotyping to study TCR occurrence patterns. The study aimed to test whether signatures of past pathogen exposure could be identified by cataloging public T cell receptors. Alongside the repertoire data, information on donor age, sex, ethnicity and CMV serostatus was compiled. Genome-wide SNP genotypes for about 60% of the 666 donors were used in a later genetic analysis, which treated that subset as a discovery cohort. All discovery cohort repertoires had been generated on a single sequencing platform. Among 300 to 500 genotyped donors of the cohort, an average of around 220,000 unique TCR beta nucleotide sequences was sequenced per donor, of which 15% to 20% were non-productive. Because of strong linkage in the cohort, four or five DR-DQ haplotypes were treated as single units for association and clustering. Class I and class II HLA loci were covered by the typing at four-digit resolution. The study combined high-throughput TCR immunosequencing, statistical association of individual TCRs with disease status, and machine learning to predict cytomegalovirus infection status. Using immunosequencing, the study profiled T cell repertoires from about 620 subjects and related those repertoires to cytomegalovirus serostatus. Along with the approximately 650-subject first cohort, a separate validation cohort of 120 different subjects was used. An earlier analysis of fewer than 700 of the donors applied high-throughput TCR beta sequencing to assess whether each TCR beta V gene segment acted as functional or pseudogenic. Among the roughly 370 genotyped donors, around 81% belonged to the genetic ancestry cluster associated with self-reported Caucasian donors. The number of donors typed differed by locus, with 629-630 for A, B, C, DRB1 and DQB1, 522 for DQA1, under 610 for DPA1, and over 400 for DPB1. Rather than using new phenotypic data, the later analysis identified candidate immune exposures from TCR beta sequences and from how often those sequences occurred across donors. About 300 gigabases of sequencing data and approximately 91 million unique TCR sequences made up an early release that covered approximately 620 HLA-typed donors. What the study reported, not specific to this receptor: While some public TCRs were present in many individuals, most TCR sequences turned up only very rarely across donors. This cohort had only TCR beta chains sequenced, and the lack of alpha or paired-chain data limited which features could be detected. According to a later analysis, TCR association rates differed among HLA loci, with DRB1 alleles showing the most associated TCRs and HLA-C alleles showing the fewest. The only immune exposure information available for the cohort was CMV serostatus. A few of the identified cytomegalovirus-associated TCR beta chains were confirmed in vitro to be specific for cytomegalovirus antigens. Because some donors lacked HLA typing at each locus, the association tests relied only on the typed subset. A further reported finding was that TCR beta sequences accurately predicted the HLA-A and HLA-B alleles for most subjects in the first cohort. V-gene and J-gene trimming of TCR beta chains was associated with a missense DCLRE1C variant in a later genetic analysis, and the association was replicated in an independent cohort. The 87-base-pair reads could not distinguish some IMGT-functional V segments, including TRBV6-2 and TRBV6-3, so those segments were excluded. In a later genetic analysis, fewer N-insertions in productive TCRs were reported among donors in an Asian-associated ancestry cluster than the roughly 670-donor mean. In a later analysis, several top co-occurrence clusters were reported to appear linked to parvovirus B19, influenza, CMV and Epstein-Barr virus. A total of 150 to 200 TCR beta chains were listed by the study as associated with cytomegalovirus. A later analysis associated approximately 17,000 TCR beta sequences with specific HLA alleles at a false discovery rate of 0.05. Strong co-occurrence of HLA alleles, especially DR and DQ, made assigning TCR associations to individual alleles difficult. In a later analysis, HLA-associated TCR beta chains showed more clonal expansion and lower generation probabilities than non-associated chains that were equally common. The presence/absence analyses assumed that sequencing depth was roughly uniform across donors, and that assumption may not be true. Linkage disequilibrium might explain the correlated functional status among segregating V segments, but an unknown experimental factor could not be excluded. A cluster of highly shared sequence variants was judged likely to be a technical artifact of the sequencing pipeline. Most CMV-associated TCR beta chains appeared to be HLA-restricted in a later analysis, and the HLA associations seemed to be driven largely by CMV exposure. The authors suggested that the approach could potentially be extended to other disease states and immunological phenotypes. Because counts were too low, 15 to 20 rarely observed V segments, including chromosome 9 orphons, were left out of the earlier analysis of 587 of the donors. The classifier was reported to diagnose cytomegalovirus status with high specificity and sensitivity in both the original cohort and the validation cohort. An earlier analysis of several hundred of the donors showed that most TCR beta V segments appeared in productive rearrangements either about 87% or about 30% of the time, which broadly matched IMGT annotations.

The library was generated by the immunoSEQ multiplex PCR assay. For the multiplex PCR, a mixture combining 60 forward primers for TCR Vbeta segments and 13 reverse primers for TCR Jbeta segments was used. A multiplex PCR assay on genomic DNA amplified the CDR3 region of rearranged TCR beta genes. The amplified TCR beta libraries were sequenced on the Illumina HiSeq System as 87-base-pair reads. As for the original processing: Across the 670 or so repertoires, a later analysis counted some 81 million unique TCR beta chains, roughly 11 million of which were shared by at least two donors. A nearest-neighbor algorithm error-corrected the raw reads and collapsed the reads into unique sequences, merging closely related sequences to remove PCR and sequencing errors. Alignment of CDR3 sequences to IMGT reference sequences was used to assign V, D and J gene segments. For a sequence to be retained, at least a six-nucleotide match to both a V gene segment and a J gene segment was required. Rearrangements were classified as productive when the CDR3 lacked stop codons and remained in frame with V and J, and all other rearrangements were classified as non-productive. CDR3 was defined by IMGT convention, running from the second conserved V-encoded cysteine to the conserved J-encoded phenylalanine. In an earlier analysis of 500 to 650 of the donors, sequences lacking an unambiguous match to a single V gene segment were excluded. In an earlier analysis of a few hundred of the donors, a V segment was called functional when productive rearrangements were above 56.7%, and segregating when the standard deviation between donors exceeded 5%. A statistical classification framework was developed to diagnose cytomegalovirus status using the catalog of TCR beta chain sequences. In a later analysis, TCR nucleotide sequences were compared against IMGT/GENE-DB human TR gene sequences so that V and J genes could be assigned. The TCRdist pipeline was used in a later analysis to assign CDR3 sequences and most-parsimonious VDJ recombination scenarios. In a later analysis, every TCR beta chain was defined by the combination of its CDR3 amino acid sequence and its V-gene family, and reads without a unique V-gene family were dropped. A later analysis removed several hundred highly shared, low-generation-probability nucleotide sequences to deal with suspected cross-contamination and a sequencing artifact. For each public chain, a later analysis derived a clonal expansion index from normalized ranks of inferred template counts within each repertoire. In a later analysis, generation probabilities were computed with a VDJ recombination model fitted to out-of-frame rearrangements, and the resulting probabilities were checked against IGoR. In a later analysis, hypergeometric tests were used to score TCR-TCR, TCR-HLA and TCR-CMV co-occurrence, with a repertoire-size bias correction applied to TCR pairs. In a later analysis, false discovery rates were estimated by permuting HLA or CMV assignments 20 times. A later analysis grouped co-occurring TCRs with DBSCAN, adding TCRdist sequence similarity when clustering within HLA-allele-positive subsets. Repertoires with fewer than 30,000 or more than 120,000 public chains, plus five repertoires with anomalous nucleotide sharing, were excluded from co-occurrence clustering. TCRdb carries this immuneACCESS record with in-frame sequences only. Its versions omit some clonotypes, under half of them owing to an unresolved V gene in the studies checked, with the rest unexplained. That table is the source of V, J and clone size, and D and trimming were worked out from the DNA. The sample has 150,000 to 200,000 clones on record, less than 80% of them singletons. The ten largest clones represent 4.3% of the sample.

For this clone: Its antigen is still unknown. Base qualities are not at hand, and no much larger clone is one base apart.

The cohort was made up of 500 to 800 healthy bone marrow donors. At the time of sampling, all cohort members were nominally healthy, though unrecorded immune exposures were likely present. The donor was CMV seronegative and belonged to the group of 350 or so seronegative cohort members. A peripheral blood sample was collected from each donor, and TCR beta sequencing was performed on peripheral blood mononuclear cells. The Qiagen DNeasy Blood Extraction Kit was used to extract genomic DNA from the blood cell samples. Sequences MNHEY (CDR1) and SMNVEV (CDR2) are obtained from the germline V gene (reference sequence). The CDR3 runs 13 residues from the cysteine to the phenylalanine. Only CDR3 DNA remains: 39 bases, in frame from the first base. Trimming costs V 2 bases and J 2 bases, and their ends lie 5 bases apart.

The chain uses TRBV27 and TRBJ2-3; no D gene can be assigned with confidence. Sequencing used PBMCs. The clonotype was recovered from a man aged 35-49 years in good health and CMV-seronegative. The CDR3 reads CASSLIFTDTQYF. The nucleotide sequence reads as follows: TGTGCCAGCAGTTTAATCTTCACAGATACGCAGTATTTT.